This T cell receptor beta chain was sequenced in a study of cytomegalovirus exposure and HLA in healthy donors. Regarding the study as a whole: Using a false discovery rate of 0.05, a later analysis showed that 15,000 to 20,000 TCR beta sequences were associated with HLA alleles.

With 60 Vbeta and 13 Jbeta primers, the PCR was carried out. Only in-frame clones appear in the TCRdb table, and some are missing; sequencing was by immunoSEQ multiplex PCR. The sample comprises 120,000 or so clones, about 80% of which are singletons, and about 11% rests with the top ten. A word on this clone: Its specificity is unknown.

Trimming cost V 0 bases and J 1 base, with 6 bases left between them. CDR3 length: 15 residues. Germline V gene data show CDR1 as MNHEY and CDR2 as SMNVEV (reference sequence). The chain employs TRBV27 and TRBJ2-2; D call uncertain. The sequenced sample consisted of PBMCs. The receptor was derived from a man aged 25-45 years in good health and CMV-seropositive. DNA of the CDR3: TGTGCCAGCAGTTTATCGTACAGGAACACCGGGGAGCTGTTTTTT. Protein: CASSLSYRNTGELFF.